This paragraph reports one T cell receptor (beta chain). The antigen is unknown. V was cut by 6 bases and J by 0 bases, with 9 bases left in between. The CDR3 runs to 14 residues. Single cDNA molecules in the library carried unique molecular identifiers attached during preparation. TCRdb re-analysed the RACE reads in MiXCR, keeping a single row per CDR3 protein. The data contain approximately 260,000 distinct CDR3 sequences, approximately 7.5% of them singletons. The time point denotes: pre-sensitization, week 0. Treatment: therapeutic diphenylcyclopropenone sensitization with weekly scalp DPC. Samples of blood were obtained prior to the application of each patch test. This entry belongs to a study of human T cells and chemical hapten exposure. Notes on the study in general: The number of TCRs over 1 in 1000 frequency stayed unchanged after DPC.

The V and J genes are TRBV12-3 or TRBV12-4 and TRBJ1-5; no clear D gene. The sequencing here drew on whole blood, taken in connection with sensitization to the hapten diphenylcyclopropenone (DPC). The clonotype originates from a young man with alopecia areata. Some clones in this sample may be carry-over from other donors' samples. The CDR3 DNA reads TGTGCCAGCAGCCCAGAAAATAGCAATCAGCCCCAGCATTTT. Protein product: CASSPENSNQPQHF.